The 26 T cell receptor beta chains below all came from one sample that was sequenced in a study of T cell clonotyping in hematopoietic cell transplantation. As to time point: recipient sample about 28 days before transplant, after cytoreduction. Only in-frame clones appear in the TCRdb table, and some are missing; sequencing was by immunoSEQ multiplex PCR. The sample carries around 15,000 clones, 93% recorded once. The sequencing used peripheral blood mononuclear cells, collected before stem cell transplant. The source is a man aged 18-30 years with biphenotypic leukemia. Some clones in this sample may be carry-over from other donors' samples.

V and J are TRBV27 and TRBJ2-5, with 7 bases lining up with TRBD2. J was trimmed by 4 bases and V by 2 bases; bases with no gene match: 4. The CDR3 runs to 14 residues. Germline V gives CDR1 MNHEY, CDR2 SMNVEV (reference sequence). This CDR3 is CASSLLGGGETQYF. CDR3 DNA sequence: TGTGCCAGCAGTTTACTGGGCGGGGGAGAGACCCAGTACTTC.

The chain recombines TRBV5-1 with TRBJ2-5; a weak D match, TRBD1 (6 bases). The CDR3 has 13 residues. V was cut by 4 bases and J by 3 bases, with 10 bases left in between. Germline loops: CDR1 SGHRS, CDR2 YFSETQ. This CDR3 reads CASSVGQKETQYF. The CDR3 region has the DNA TGCGCCAGCAGCGTGGGACAAAAAGAGACCCAGTACTTC.

The chain carries TRBV7-2 and TRBJ2-7, with 7 bases that match TRBD1. CDR1 is SGHTA, CDR2 FQGNSA, per germline. The CDR3 covers 14 residues. The ends lost 2 bases at V and 7 bases at J; junction bases unmatched: 8. CDR3 loop: CASSLSQGEWEQYF. Written as DNA, the CDR3 is TGTGCCAGCAGCTTAAGCCAGGGGGAGTGGGAGCAGTACTTC.

The chain couples TRBV19 to TRBJ1-5; tentatively, D is TRBD1 (6 bases). CDR3 length: 15 amino acids. Germline V gene data show CDR1 as LNHDA and CDR2 as SQIVND (reference sequence). Trimming left V 5 bases short and J 5 bases short, with 16 bases between. As DNA, the CDR3 is TGTGCCAGTAGTGCGAGGGGACACGAGGATCAGCCCCAGCATTTT. As protein: CASSARGHEDQPQHF. The full variable domain, its missing parts supplied by reference TRBV19 and TRBJ1-5, is DGGITQSPKYLFRKEGQNVTLSCEQNLNHDAMYWYRQDPGQGLRLIYYSQIVNDFQKGDIAEGYSVSREKKESFPLTVTSAQKNPTAFYLCASSARGHEDQPQHFGDGTRLSIL.

The chain couples TRBV6-5 to TRBJ2-2, with D hard to call. The CDR3 sequence is 13 residues long. The V end was cut by 0 bases, the J end by 6 bases, with 5 bases between. CDR1 is MNHEY and CDR2 is SVGAGI in the germline V gene. The CDR3 region has the DNA TGTGCCAGCAGTTACTCTTTGGCCGGGGAGCTGTTTTTT. Its protein is CASSYSLAGELFF.

The V gene is TRBV7-2, the J gene TRBJ2-1; 8 nucleotides line up with TRBD2. This CDR3 comprises 14 residues. V trimming: 5 bases; J trimming: 7 bases; junction bases outside the gene matches: 7. The germline V gene encodes CDR1 SGHTA and CDR2 FQGNSA. The CDR3 DNA reads as TGTGCCAGCAGCCAGGAACGGGGGGGGAATGAGCAGTTCTTC. This gives the protein CASSQERGGNEQFF. Using reference TRBV7-2 and TRBJ2-1 for the parts outside the CDR3, the full variable domain is GAGVSQSPSNKVTEKGKDVELRCDPISGHTALYWYRQSLGQGLEFLIYFQGNSAPDKSGLPSDRFSAERTGGSVSTLTIQRTQQEDSAVYLCASSQERGGNEQFFGPGTRLTVL.

The chain recombines TRBV28 with TRBJ1-1, with D uncertain. This CDR3 has 14 amino acids. Trimming left V 7 bases short and J 1 base short, with 13 bases between. The germline V gene encodes CDR1 MDHEN and CDR2 SYDVKM. The CDR3 DNA reads as TGTGCCAGCAAACTTGACCAGGAGAACACTGAAGCTTTCTTT. Translating it yields CASKLDQENTEAFF.

The CDR3 protein is CASSPNTRGGYTF. The CDR3 DNA sequence: TGTGCCAGCAGCCCGAATACCAGGGGTGGCTACACCTTC. V is TRBV14 and J is TRBJ1-2; D might be TRBD1 (6 bases). Trimming left V 4 bases short and J 7 bases short, with 13 bases between. CDR1 and CDR2 (germline): SGHDN, FVKESK. The CDR3 loop spans 13 amino acids.

This clone came up once. This sequence joins TRBV5-6 and TRBJ2-7, with a tentative D call TRBD1 (5 bases). The germline V and J ends were trimmed by 3 bases and 0 bases, with 10 bases remaining between them. CDR1 is SGHDT and CDR2 is YYEEEE in the germline V gene. CDR3 length equals 14 residues. The CDR3 DNA sequence: TGTGCCAGCAGCTGGGGTGGGGCCTCCTACGAGCAGTACTTC. This sequence encodes CASSWGGASYEQYF.

J is TRBJ1-5 and V is TRBV29-1; 7 bases map to TRBD1. From germline, CDR1 is SQVTM and CDR2 ANQGSEA. The CDR3 is made up of 13 amino acids. The V and J ends lost 5 bases and 3 bases, in that order; junction bases with no gene match: 4. CDR3: CSVSGTDNQPQHF. In nucleotides, the CDR3 is TGCAGCGTTTCCGGGACAGACAATCAGCCCCAGCATTTT.

The chain combines TRBV4-3 with TRBJ1-2, with 7 bases that match TRBD1. Germline assignment: CDR1 LGHNA and CDR2 YSLEER. V was pared by 1 base and J by 3 bases, with 5 bases of the junction left unmatched. The CDR3 is made up of 15 amino acids. The CDR3 sequence is CASSQGGGADYGYTF. The CDR3 DNA reads as TGCGCCAGCAGCCAAGGAGGGGGCGCGGACTATGGCTACACCTTC.

This chain links TRBV29-1 with TRBJ1-2; TRBD1 matches 9 bases. J gave up 8 bases and V 5 bases, and 6 bases lay outside the gene matches. This CDR3 is 12 amino acids long. The germline V gene has CDR1 SQVTM and CDR2 ANQGSEA. CDR3 amino acids: CSVKQGARGYTF. DNA of the CDR3: TGCAGCGTTAAACAGGGGGCGCGGGGCTACACCTTC.

The chain carries TRBV5-6 and TRBJ1-1; no reliable D call. Germline V gene lookup returns CDR1 SGHDT and CDR2 YYEEEE. The CDR3 is 16 amino acids. The V end lost 2 bases, the J end lost 11 bases, and 25 bases lay between the germline ends. CDR3 sequence reads: CASSLSVRTLTLLAFF. The CDR3 region has the DNA TGTGCCAGCAGCTTAAGTGTAAGAACACTAACTCTGTTGGCTTTCTTT.

This clone showed up just once. This sequence joins TRBV7-8 and TRBJ2-7, with a weak D call TRBD1 (5 bases). Germline assignment: CDR1 SGHVS and CDR2 FQNEAQ. The CDR3 has 12 residues. Trimming cost V 3 bases and J 5 bases, with 8 bases left between them. The DNA for the CDR3 is TGTGCCAGCAGCTTCAGGGAACACGAGCAGTACTTC. It yields the protein CASSFREHEQYF.

This chain uses TRBV6-5 with TRBJ1-2; D might be TRBD1 (6 bases). Germline CDR1 is MNHEY and CDR2 is SVGAGI. The ends were cut back, 4 bases at V and 4 bases at J, with 13 bases in the middle. The CDR3 extends over 14 amino acids. CDR3 loop: CASSSEQGTYGYTF. The CDR3 coding sequence is TGTGCCAGCAGTTCCGAACAGGGAACCTATGGCTACACCTTC.

V usage is TRBV5-1 and J usage is TRBJ2-2; possible D gene TRBD2, 6 bases. The V end was cut by 0 bases, the J end by 3 bases, with 18 bases between. The CDR3 loop spans 18 amino acids. Germline-derived CDR1 and CDR2 are SGHRS and YFSETQ. The chain's CDR3 is CASSLARAAGRDTGELFF. CDR3 nucleotides: TGCGCCAGCAGCTTGGCCAGGGCGGCGGGAAGAGACACCGGGGAGCTGTTTTTT.

The rearrangement links TRBV28 to TRBJ2-5, with a tentative D call TRBD1 (6 bases). Trimming cost V 1 base and J 2 bases, with 11 bases left between them. Germline CDR1 and CDR2: MDHEN and SYDVKM. This CDR3 spans 15 amino acids. Written as DNA, the CDR3 is TGTGCCAGCAGTTTATTGGACAGTTTTCAAGAGACCCAGTACTTC. Its translation is CASSLLDSFQETQYF.

This clone was counted a single time. V is TRBV30 and J is TRBJ1-4; D ambiguous. The CDR3 runs to 13 residues. Deletions cut 2 bases from V and 5 bases from J, with 9 bases between. Germline-derived CDR1 and CDR2 are GTSNPN and SVGIG (reference sequence). CDR3 sequence (DNA): TGTGCCTGGAGTAGCGCCATGAATGAAAAACTGTTTTTT. Translated: CAWSSAMNEKLFF. Based on the CDR3 plus reference TRBV30 and TRBJ1-4, the full variable domain is SQTIHQWPATLVQPVGSPLSLECTVEGTSNPNLYWYRQAAGRGLQLLFYSVGIGQISSEVPQNLSASRPQDRQFILSSKKLLLSDSGFYLCAWSSAMNEKLFFGSGTQLSVL.

The rearrangement uses TRBV7-3 and TRBJ2-3; D may correspond to TRBD1 or TRBD2 (5 bases each). Looked up from germline, CDR1 is SGHTA and CDR2 is FQGTGA. V was trimmed by 2 bases and J by 5 bases, leaving 11 bases between them. The CDR3 sequence is 14 residues long. In DNA form, the CDR3 reads TGTGCCAGCAGCTTAGACGGGGCCAAAGATACGCAGTATTTT. It codes for CASSLDGAKDTQYF. Full variable domain (rest looked up from reference TRBV7-3 and TRBJ2-3): GAGVSQTPSNKVTEKGKYVELRCDPISGHTALYWYRQSLGQGPEFLIYFQGTGAADDSGLPNDRFFAVRPEGSVSTLKIQRTERGDSAVYLCASSLDGAKDTQYFGPGTRLTVL.

The gene calls are TRBV5-6 and TRBJ2-3; TRBD2 is a possible D gene (5 bases). From germline, CDR1 is SGHDT and CDR2 YYEEEE. CDR3 length: 13 residues. The V gene lost 0 bases and the J gene lost 9 bases, with 11 bases spanning the gap. The CDR3 spells CASSLGRPGTQYF. The CDR3 region has the DNA TGTGCCAGCAGCTTGGGGCGCCCGGGGACGCAGTATTTT.

This chain's CDR3 is CASLPAGTGLHEQFF. For the CDR3, the DNA is TGTGCCAGCTTACCCGCCGGGACAGGGTTACATGAGCAGTTCTTC. The chain joins TRBV2 to TRBJ2-1; 9 bases agree with TRBD1. There are 15 residues in the CDR3. V was clipped by 8 bases and J by 8 bases; unmatched bases: 13. CDR1 and CDR2 from the germline V gene are SNHLY and FYNNEI.

This clone was counted a single time. Relative to the germline gene, one junction end is altered; a read error may explain this. V gene TRBV6-1 combines with J gene TRBJ2-7; unclear D gene. This CDR3 region has 10 residues. Germline CDR1 and CDR2: MNHNS and SASEGT. CDR3: CASSEYGQYF. CDR3 nucleotide sequence: TGTGCCAGCAGTGAGTACGGGCAGTACTTC.

CDR3 bases: TGTGCCAGCAGCTTGGTAGGACAGGGGGCAGGCGAGCAGTACTTC. Its protein product is CASSLVGQGAGEQYF. This chain links TRBV11-2 with TRBJ2-7; 11 bases line up with TRBD1. Germline CDR1 SGHAT, CDR2 FQNNGV. With V trimmed by 3 bases and J by 6 bases, 7 bases remained unmatched. This CDR3 is 15 amino acids long.

The chain carries TRBV9 and TRBJ1-1; a weak D match, TRBD1 (5 bases). Between the trimmed V and J ends, which lost 0 bases and 8 bases, there was a span of 11 bases. This CDR3 comprises 13 residues. From germline, CDR1 is SGDLS and CDR2 YYNGEE. The CDR3 bases are TGTGCCAGCAGCGTAGATTGGAACAGGGAAGCTTTCTTT. Translation: CASSVDWNREAFF.

The V gene is TRBV30, the J gene TRBJ2-5; tentative D call: TRBD2 (7 bases). Germline assignment: CDR1 GTSNPN and CDR2 SVGIG (reference sequence). CDR3 length: 16 amino acids. The V end lost 1 base, the J end lost 5 bases, and 20 bases lay between the germline ends. CDR3 sequence reads: CAWSGGSNREGETQYF. The CDR3 bases are TGTGCCTGGAGTGGAGGGTCGAACAGGGAGGGTGAGACCCAGTACTTC.

The gene calls are TRBV2 and TRBJ1-4; TRBD1 matches at 7 bases. V shed 7 bases, J shed 5 bases, and the junction held 7 bases outside the gene matches. The germline CDR1 and CDR2 sequences are SNHLY and FYNNEI. CDR3 length equals 14 residues. This CDR3 reads CASKRDSPNEKLFF. The CDR3 DNA is TGTGCCAGCAAGCGGGACAGCCCAAATGAAAAACTGTTTTTT. Full variable domain (outside the CDR3, taken from reference TRBV2 and TRBJ1-4): EPEVTQTPSHQVTQMGQEVILRCVPISNHLYFYWYRQILGQKVEFLVSFYNNEISEKSEIFDDQFSVERPDGSNFTLKIRSTKLEDSAMYFCASKRDSPNEKLFFGSGTQLSVL.